Presented here are 16 T cell receptor beta chains from one specimen sequenced in a study of blood T cell repertoires in COVID-19. The protocol was immunoSEQ multiplex PCR, while the TCRdb copy is restricted to in-frame clones and leaves out a portion. The data contain 150,000 to 200,000 clones, about 83% of them singletons. The sample was PBMCs or T cells enriched from blood (not recorded which). These receptors were taken from a woman aged 25 to 39 who had been exposed to COVID-19.

The chain links TRBV9 to TRBJ2-5; maybe TRBD2 (6 bases). Trimming removed 3 bases at V and 5 bases at J, with 17 bases between. CDR3 length equals 15 residues. Per germline, CDR1 SGDLS and CDR2 YYNGEE. CDR3 sequence (DNA): TGTGCCAGCAGCGGGGGGACTCACCATGCGGAGACCCAGTACTTC. It translates to CASSGGTHHAETQYF.

The chain has TRBV3-1 (or the pseudogene TRBV3-2) and TRBJ1-5; D may be TRBD1 (5 bases). Looked up from germline, CDR1 is LGHDT and CDR2 is YNNKEL (reference sequence). The germline V and J ends were trimmed by 1 base and 6 bases, with 13 bases remaining between them. CDR3 length: 15 amino acids. The CDR3 here is CASSQGDQGSQPQHF. The CDR3 region has the DNA TGTGCCAGCAGCCAAGGAGATCAGGGTAGTCAGCCCCAGCATTTT.

This clone was observed at least ten times. The rearrangement joins TRBV7-2 to TRBJ1-5; a possible D gene is TRBD1 (6 bases). The CDR3 contains 13 residues. V was shortened by 11 bases and J by 5 bases, with 16 bases between the two germline ends. Germline V gene lookup returns CDR1 SGHTA and CDR2 FQGNSA. The CDR3 sequence: CAPGGGRHQPQHF. The CDR3 DNA is TGTGCCCCGGGCGGGGGGCGTCATCAGCCCCAGCATTTT.

The chain joins TRBV6-6 to TRBJ1-1; D gene unclear. The CDR3 spans 15 residues. The V end lost 0 bases, the J end lost 1 base, and 9 bases lay between the germline ends. Looked up from germline, CDR1 is MNHNY and CDR2 is SVGAGI (reference sequence). CDR3 DNA: TGTGCCAGCAGTTACTCGATAGCGGGGAACACTGAAGCTTTCTTT. Amino acid sequence: CASSYSIAGNTEAFF.

This chain connects TRBV5-1 to TRBJ2-5, with 9 nucleotides matching TRBD1. The length of the CDR3 is 16 residues. The germline gives CDR1 SGHRS, CDR2 YFSETQ. V shed 3 bases and J 6 bases; nucleotides not matched to a gene: 12. Here the CDR3 reads CASSSPDRGKVKTQYF. The CDR3 DNA sequence: TGCGCCAGCAGCTCACCCGACAGGGGGAAGGTCAAGACCCAGTACTTC.

V is TRBV4-1 and J is TRBJ1-6; D possibly corresponds to TRBD1 (5 bases). V lost 0 bases and J 6 bases, leaving 15 bases between the germline ends. CDR3 length equals 17 residues. Germline lookup yields CDR1 MGHRA and CDR2 YSYEKL. CDR3 region: CASSQDLGQRVNSPLHF. DNA of the CDR3: TGCGCCAGCAGCCAAGATCTGGGGCAAAGGGTTAATTCACCCCTCCACTTT.

The rearrangement uses TRBV7-6 and TRBJ2-3, with 9 bases that match TRBD1. Germline V gene lookup returns CDR1 SGHVS and CDR2 FNYEAQ. The CDR3 is 17 residues long. After removal of 6 bases from V and 0 bases from J, the junction contained 10 bases not matched to a gene. Here the CDR3 reads CASSRTGAGPSTDTQYF. The DNA of the CDR3 is TGTGCCAGCAGTCGGACAGGGGCCGGACCTAGCACAGATACGCAGTATTTT.

The chain couples TRBV10-1 to TRBJ1-1; unclear D gene. This CDR3 has 13 residues. V gave up 1 base and J gave up 2 bases, with 5 bases separating them. Germline CDR1 reads WNHNN; CDR2 reads SYGVQD (reference sequence). The CDR3 nucleotides read TGCGCCAGCAGTGAGTTCCTTAACACTGAAGCTTTCTTT. Amino acids: CASSEFLNTEAFF.

The chain employs TRBV27 and TRBJ2-1; D is ambiguous. Per the germline V gene, CDR1 is MNHEY and CDR2 is SMNVEV (reference sequence). This CDR3 is built from 12 residues. V was shortened by 6 bases and J by 3 bases, with 6 bases between the two germline ends. Here the CDR3 reads CASSHNYNEQFF. CDR3 in DNA: TGTGCCAGCAGCCACAACTACAATGAGCAGTTCTTC.

This clone was detected a few times. This chain uses TRBV3-1 (or the pseudogene TRBV3-2) with TRBJ2-6; D is perhaps TRBD1 (6 bases). In germline, CDR1 is LGHDT, CDR2 YNNKEL (reference sequence). V lost 4 bases and J lost 0, with 10 bases in between. This CDR3 has 16 amino acids. CDR3 sequence: CASSLNRASGANVLTF. CDR3 nucleotide sequence: TGTGCCAGCAGCCTAAACAGGGCCTCTGGGGCCAACGTCCTGACTTTC.

This clone has a single count. The J gene is TRBJ2-5, the V gene TRBV7-9, with TRBD1 as a possible D gene (6 bases). Germline lookup yields CDR1 SEHNR and CDR2 FQNEAQ (reference sequence). V gave up 4 bases and J gave up 2 bases, with 14 bases separating them. This CDR3 region has 15 residues. The CDR3 DNA reads as TGTGCCAGCAGCTGGGCCGGGACAAAACAAGAGACCCAGTACTTC. Translation: CASSWAGTKQETQYF.

V and J are TRBV29-1 and TRBJ2-7, with TRBD1 identical over 9 bases. Per germline, CDR1 SQVTM and CDR2 ANQGSEA. The CDR3 consists of 11 residues. The trim removed 4 bases at V and 5 bases at J, leaving 0 bases unmatched. CDR3 sequence: CSVGTGDEQYF. CDR3 nucleotide sequence: TGCAGCGTTGGGACAGGGGACGAGCAGTACTTC.

This chain connects TRBV7-2 to TRBJ1-1, with D possibly being TRBD1 (6 bases). Looked up from germline, CDR1 is SGHTA and CDR2 is FQGNSA. The CDR3 covers 16 residues. Trimming took 6 bases from V and 5 from J, leaving 22 bases between them. CDR3: CASSSHTGKVETEAFF. In DNA, the CDR3 is TGTGCCAGCAGTTCCCACACAGGGAAAGTAGAGACTGAAGCTTTCTTT.

This clone was found a few times. This chain joins TRBV3-1 (or the pseudogene TRBV3-2) and TRBJ1-2; 9 bases match TRBD1. Germline V lookup: CDR1 LGHDT, CDR2 YNNKEL (reference sequence). This CDR3 spans 15 amino acids. The junction had 5 bases not matched to a gene; V was cut back by 0 bases and J by 6 bases. CDR3 sequence reads: CASSQEGQGGDGYTF. The CDR3 DNA follows: TGTGCCAGCAGCCAAGAGGGACAGGGCGGGGATGGCTACACCTTC.

The rearrangement joins TRBV14 to TRBJ1-1; D not resolved. CDR1 is SGHDN and CDR2 is FVKESK in the germline V gene. This CDR3 contains 13 residues. V shed 1 base and J shed 9 bases, with 12 bases lying between them. CDR3 bases: TGTGCCAGCAGCCAAGTGGGCGGAGGACAAGCTTTCTTT. It specifies CASSQVGGGQAFF.

In its sample, this clone was seen once. The V gene is TRBV5-1, the J gene TRBJ2-2, with 8 bases identical to TRBD2. In germline, CDR1 is SGHRS, CDR2 YFSETQ. Trimming removed 3 bases from V and 1 base from J; junction bases left unmatched: 5. This CDR3 comprises 16 residues. CDR3 sequence reads: CASSSFSGKNTGELFF. CDR3 DNA: TGCGCCAGCAGCTCCTTTAGCGGGAAGAACACCGGGGAGCTGTTTTTT.